The 6 T cell receptor beta chains below all came from one sample that was sequenced in a study of blood T cell repertoires in COVID-19. Only in-frame clones appear in the TCRdb table, and some are missing; sequencing was by immunoSEQ multiplex PCR. The sample has about 150,000 clones; 65% to 80% are singletons. The sample consisted of peripheral blood. The receptor set was obtained from a man in his forties or fifties with acute or convalescent COVID-19.

The gene calls are TRBV7-8 and TRBJ2-3; possibly TRBD1 for D (6 bases). With 5 bases removed from V and 0 bases from J, the gap between germline ends came to 12 bases. The CDR3 contains 15 residues. Germline values: CDR1 SGHVS, CDR2 FQNEAQ. The CDR3 bases are TGTGCCAGCAGCCCCCAGGGGATAAGCACAGATACGCAGTATTTT. This translates into CASSPQGISTDTQYF.

V usage is TRBV7-5 and J usage is TRBJ1-6. TRBV7-5 is termed a pseudogene. CDR3 length: 19 amino acids. DNA for the CDR3: TGTGCCAGAAGCTTCCCCGGGGGGGTACGGAGCTCCTATAATTCACCCCTCCACTTT. Amino acid sequence: CARSFPGGVRSSYNSPLHF.

This chain connects TRBV18 to TRBJ1-6; 7 nucleotides match TRBD1. Germline V gives CDR1 KGHSH, CDR2 LQKENI. The J segment lost 7 bases and the V segment lost 2 bases, leaving 17 bases of the junction unmatched. CDR3 length: 19 residues. The CDR3 DNA sequence: TGTGCCAGCTCACCATTGGGACAGACTCTTACCTTGAGCAATTCACCCCTCCACTTT. Translated, it gives CASSPLGQTLTLSNSPLHF.

The gene calls are TRBV9 and TRBJ2-3; the match to TRBD2 covers 9 bases. Trimming removed 0 bases from V and 0 bases from J; junction bases left unmatched: 8. From germline, CDR1 is SGDLS and CDR2 YYNGEE. This CDR3 is 18 amino acids long. CDR3 residues: CASSVDLSGGPSTDTQYF. The CDR3 nucleotides are TGTGCCAGCAGCGTAGATCTTAGCGGGGGCCCCAGCACAGATACGCAGTATTTT.

This clone occurred a few times. The J gene is TRBJ2-5, the V gene TRBV29-1; D may be TRBD2 (5 bases). In germline, CDR1 is SQVTM, CDR2 ANQGSEA. Trimming took off 3 bases at V and 5 bases at J, with 19 bases between the two ends. This CDR3 has 15 residues. As DNA, the CDR3 is TGCAGCGTTGATCTCCACTTAAGACCGGGGGAGACCCAGTACTTC. This translates into CSVDLHLRPGETQYF.

The rearrangement links TRBV6-1 to TRBJ1-3, with TRBD1 as a possible D gene (6 bases). From germline, CDR1 is MNHNS and CDR2 SASEGT. The CDR3 runs 16 residues. V was cut by 2 bases and J by 7 bases, with 18 bases left in between. CDR3 in amino acids: CASSEMGGADGNTIYF. CDR3 in DNA: TGTGCCAGCAGTGAAATGGGGGGGGCGGACGGGAACACCATATATTTT.